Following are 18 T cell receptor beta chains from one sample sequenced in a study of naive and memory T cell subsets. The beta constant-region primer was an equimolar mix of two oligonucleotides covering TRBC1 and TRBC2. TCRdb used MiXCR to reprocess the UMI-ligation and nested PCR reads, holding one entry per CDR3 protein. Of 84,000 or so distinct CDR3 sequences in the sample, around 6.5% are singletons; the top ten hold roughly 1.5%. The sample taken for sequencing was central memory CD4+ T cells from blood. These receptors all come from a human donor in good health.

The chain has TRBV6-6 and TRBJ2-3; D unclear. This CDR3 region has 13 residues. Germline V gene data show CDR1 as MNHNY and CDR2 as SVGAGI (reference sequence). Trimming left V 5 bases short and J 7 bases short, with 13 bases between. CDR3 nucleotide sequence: TGTGCCAGCAGTGCCGTTAAAGACAATACGCAGTATTTT. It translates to CASSAVKDNTQYF.

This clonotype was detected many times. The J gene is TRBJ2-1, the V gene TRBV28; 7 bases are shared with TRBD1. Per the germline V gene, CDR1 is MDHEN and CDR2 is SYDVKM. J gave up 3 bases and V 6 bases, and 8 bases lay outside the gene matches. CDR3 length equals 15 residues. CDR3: CASRTTGAVYNEQFF. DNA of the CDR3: TGTGCCAGCAGGACAACAGGGGCGGTCTACAATGAGCAGTTCTTC.

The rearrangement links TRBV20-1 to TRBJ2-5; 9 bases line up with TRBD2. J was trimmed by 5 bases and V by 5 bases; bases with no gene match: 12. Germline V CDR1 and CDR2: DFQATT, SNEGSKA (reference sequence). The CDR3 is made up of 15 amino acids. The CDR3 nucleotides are TGCAGTGCTTATCCTCTAGCGGGGCCGAGGGAGACCCAGTACTTC. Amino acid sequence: CSAYPLAGPRETQYF.

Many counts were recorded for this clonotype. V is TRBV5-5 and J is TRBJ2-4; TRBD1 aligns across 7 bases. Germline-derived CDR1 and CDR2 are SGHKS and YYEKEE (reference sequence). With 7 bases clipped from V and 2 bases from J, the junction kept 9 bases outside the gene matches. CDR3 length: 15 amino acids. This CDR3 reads CASQGEFRTKNIQYF. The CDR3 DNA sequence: TGTGCCAGCCAGGGGGAGTTCCGAACCAAAAACATTCAGTACTTC.

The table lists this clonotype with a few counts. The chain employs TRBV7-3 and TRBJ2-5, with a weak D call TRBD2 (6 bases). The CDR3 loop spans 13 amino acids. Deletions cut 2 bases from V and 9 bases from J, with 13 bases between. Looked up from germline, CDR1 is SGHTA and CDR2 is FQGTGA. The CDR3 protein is CASSLALALPQYF. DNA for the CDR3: TGTGCCAGCAGCTTAGCACTAGCCCTTCCCCAGTACTTC.

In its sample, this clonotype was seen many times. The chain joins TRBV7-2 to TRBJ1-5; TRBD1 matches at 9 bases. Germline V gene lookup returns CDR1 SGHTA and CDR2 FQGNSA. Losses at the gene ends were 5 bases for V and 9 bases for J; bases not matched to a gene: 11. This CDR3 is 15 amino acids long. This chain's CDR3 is CASSAGQGLEGPQHF. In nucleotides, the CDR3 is TGTGCCAGCAGCGCCGGACAGGGGCTGGAGGGGCCCCAGCATTTT. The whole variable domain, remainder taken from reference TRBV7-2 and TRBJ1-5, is GAGVSQSPSNKVTEKGKDVELRCDPISGHTALYWYRQSLGQGLEFLIYFQGNSAPDKSGLPSDRFSAERTGGSVSTLTIQRTQQEDSAVYLCASSAGQGLEGPQHFGDGTRLSIL.

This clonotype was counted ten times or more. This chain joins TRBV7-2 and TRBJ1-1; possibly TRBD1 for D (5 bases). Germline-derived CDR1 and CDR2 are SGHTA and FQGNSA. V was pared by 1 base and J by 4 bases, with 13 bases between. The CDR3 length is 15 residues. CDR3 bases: TGTGCCAGCAGCTTAGACGGGGCGAGGTCCACTGAAGCTTTCTTT. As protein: CASSLDGARSTEAFF.

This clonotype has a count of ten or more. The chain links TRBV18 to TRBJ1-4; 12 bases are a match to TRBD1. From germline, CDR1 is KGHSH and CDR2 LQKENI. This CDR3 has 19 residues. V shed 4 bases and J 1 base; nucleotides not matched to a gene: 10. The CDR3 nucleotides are TGTGCCAGCTCACAGGACCCCGGGACAGGGGGCCGAACTAATGAAAAACTGTTTTTT. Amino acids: CASSQDPGTGGRTNEKLFF.

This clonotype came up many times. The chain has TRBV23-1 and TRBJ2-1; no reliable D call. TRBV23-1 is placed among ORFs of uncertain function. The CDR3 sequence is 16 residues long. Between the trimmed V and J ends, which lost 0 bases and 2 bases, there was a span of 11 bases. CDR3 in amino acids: CASSQSSLLPYNEQFF. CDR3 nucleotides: TGCGCCAGCAGTCAATCGAGCCTCCTACCCTACAATGAGCAGTTCTTC.

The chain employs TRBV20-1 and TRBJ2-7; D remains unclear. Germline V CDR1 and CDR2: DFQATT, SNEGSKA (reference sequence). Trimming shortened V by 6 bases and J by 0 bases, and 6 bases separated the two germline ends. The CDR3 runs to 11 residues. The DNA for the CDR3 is TGCAGTGCAGACCGCTCCTACGAGCAGTACTTC. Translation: CSADRSYEQYF.

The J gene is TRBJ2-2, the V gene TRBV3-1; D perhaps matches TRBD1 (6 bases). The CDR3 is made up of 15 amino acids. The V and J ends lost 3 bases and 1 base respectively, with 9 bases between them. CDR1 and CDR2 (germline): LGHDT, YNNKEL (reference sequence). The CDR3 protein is CASSHRTVNTGELFF. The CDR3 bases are TGTGCCAGCAGCCATAGGACAGTGAACACCGGGGAGCTGTTTTTT.

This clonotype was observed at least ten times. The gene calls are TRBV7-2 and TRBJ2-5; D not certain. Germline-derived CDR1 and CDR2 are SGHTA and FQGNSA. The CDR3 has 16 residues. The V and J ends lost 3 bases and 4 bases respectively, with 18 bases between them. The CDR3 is CASSFHSVDPRETQYF. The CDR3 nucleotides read TGTGCCAGCAGCTTTCATTCGGTGGATCCGCGAGAGACCCAGTACTTC. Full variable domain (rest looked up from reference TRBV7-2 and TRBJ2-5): GAGVSQSPSNKVTEKGKDVELRCDPISGHTALYWYRQSLGQGLEFLIYFQGNSAPDKSGLPSDRFSAERTGGSVSTLTIQRTQQEDSAVYLCASSFHSVDPRETQYFGPGTRLLVL.

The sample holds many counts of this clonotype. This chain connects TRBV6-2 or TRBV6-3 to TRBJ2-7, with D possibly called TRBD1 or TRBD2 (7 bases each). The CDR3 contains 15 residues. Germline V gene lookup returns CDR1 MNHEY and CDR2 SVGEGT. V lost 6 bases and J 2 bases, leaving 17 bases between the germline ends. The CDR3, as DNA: TGTGCCAGCAGCGACCCAGGGGGGGCAACCTACGAGCAGTACTTC. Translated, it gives CASSDPGGATYEQYF.

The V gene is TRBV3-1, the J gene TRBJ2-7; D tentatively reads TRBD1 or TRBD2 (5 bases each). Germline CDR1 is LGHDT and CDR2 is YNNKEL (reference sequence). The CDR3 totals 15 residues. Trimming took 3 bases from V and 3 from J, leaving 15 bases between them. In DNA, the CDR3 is TGTGCCAGCAGCCAGCACCGGGACGGGCACTACGAGCAGTACTTC. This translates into CASSQHRDGHYEQYF.

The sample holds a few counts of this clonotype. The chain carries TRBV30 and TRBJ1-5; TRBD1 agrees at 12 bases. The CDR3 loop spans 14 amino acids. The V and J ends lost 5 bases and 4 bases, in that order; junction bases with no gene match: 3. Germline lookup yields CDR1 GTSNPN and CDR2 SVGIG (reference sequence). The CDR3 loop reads CAWGTGGLNQPQHF. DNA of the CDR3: TGTGCCTGGGGGACAGGGGGCTTAAATCAGCCCCAGCATTTT.

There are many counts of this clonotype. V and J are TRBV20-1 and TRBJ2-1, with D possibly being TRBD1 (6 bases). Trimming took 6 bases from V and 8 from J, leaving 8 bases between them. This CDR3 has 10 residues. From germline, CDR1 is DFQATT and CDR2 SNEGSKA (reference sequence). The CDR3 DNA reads TGCAGTGCGTACAGGGATGAGCAGTTCTTC. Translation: CSAYRDEQFF.

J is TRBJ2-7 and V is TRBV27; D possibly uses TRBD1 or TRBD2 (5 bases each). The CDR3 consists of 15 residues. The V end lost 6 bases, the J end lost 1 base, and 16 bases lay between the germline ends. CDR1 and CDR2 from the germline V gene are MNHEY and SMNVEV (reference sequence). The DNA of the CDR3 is TGTGCCAGCAGAAAGACGGGGCAGGGATCCTACGAGCAGTACTTC. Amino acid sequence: CASRKTGQGSYEQYF.

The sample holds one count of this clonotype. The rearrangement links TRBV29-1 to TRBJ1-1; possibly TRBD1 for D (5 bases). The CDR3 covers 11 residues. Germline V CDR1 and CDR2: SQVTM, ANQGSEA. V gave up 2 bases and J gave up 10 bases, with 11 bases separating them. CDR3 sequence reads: CSVEMGGRAFF. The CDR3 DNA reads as TGCAGCGTTGAAATGGGGGGACGAGCTTTCTTT. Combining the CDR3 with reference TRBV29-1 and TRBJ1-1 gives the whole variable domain SAVISQKPSRDICQRGTSLTIQCQVDSQVTMMFWYRQQPGQSLTLIATANQGSEATYESGFVIDKFPISRPNLTFSTLTVSNMSPEDSSIYLCSVEMGGRAFFGQGTRLTVV.